These T cell receptor beta chains were read from a single sample in a study of cytomegalovirus exposure and HLA in healthy donors. Assay: immunoSEQ multiplex PCR; the TCRdb copy retains only in-frame clones and omits some. The sample holds roughly 71,000 clones. Specimen: PBMCs. The source is a woman in her thirties or forties in good health and CMV-seropositive. The CDR3 runs from the conserved cysteine through the conserved F or W. The D gene is left open where the match is weak.

CDR3nt: TGTGCCAGCGTACTAGGGAGGGAGGCCGGGGAGCTGTTTTTT; CDR3aa: CASVLGREAGELFF; v_gene: TRBV28; len: 14; j_gene: TRBJ2-2; d_gene: TRBD2
CDR3nt: TGTGCCACCGTGGAGTCGGGGAGGTTTGTGCAGCCCCAGCATTTT; CDR3aa: CATVESGRFVQPQHF; v_gene: TRBV28; len: 15; j_gene: TRBJ1-5; d_gene: -
CDR3nt: TGTGCCAGCAGCCCCGGGACTAGGCGCGAGCAGTACTTC; CDR3aa: CASSPGTRREQYF; v_gene: TRBV7-2; len: 13; j_gene: TRBJ2-7; d_gene: TRBD2
CDR3nt: TGTGCCAGCAGAGGACTTGAAGCTTTCTTT; CDR3aa: CASRGLEAFF; v_gene: TRBV2; len: 10; j_gene: TRBJ1-1; d_gene: -
CDR3nt: TGTGCCAGCAGACCCAGGGGGACGAATTCACCCCTCCACTTT; CDR3aa: CASRPRGTNSPLHF; v_gene: TRBV6-5; len: 14; j_gene: TRBJ1-6; d_gene: TRBD1
CDR3nt: TGTGCCAGCAGCCGATACGGGACTAGCGGCACCTATGAGCAGTTCTTC; CDR3aa: CASSRYGTSGTYEQFF; v_gene: TRBV7-3; len: 16; j_gene: TRBJ2-1; d_gene: TRBD2
CDR3nt: TGTGCCAGTAGTATAGCATACGGAGAATCCTACAATGAGCAGTTCTTC; CDR3aa: CASSIAYGESYNEQFF; v_gene: TRBV19; len: 16; j_gene: TRBJ2-1; d_gene: -
CDR3nt: TGTGCCAGCAGCTCAGGGACAGGGATGGAGAATGAAAAACTGTTTTTT; CDR3aa: CASSSGTGMENEKLFF; v_gene: TRBV13; len: 16; j_gene: TRBJ1-4; d_gene: TRBD1
CDR3nt: TGTGCCAGCAGTTTTGTTCGGACTTCCCCCCGGGATGGCTACACCTTC; CDR3aa: CASSFVRTSPRDGYTF; v_gene: TRBV28; len: 16; j_gene: TRBJ1-2; d_gene: -
CDR3nt: TGTGCCAGCCGACAGGGACAGGAGGGATATAGCAATCAGCCCCAGCATTTT; CDR3aa: CASRQGQEGYSNQPQHF; v_gene: TRBV28; len: 17; j_gene: TRBJ1-5; d_gene: TRBD1
CDR3nt: TGTGCCAGCAGCTTGAGGGGGGAGCAGTTCTTC; CDR3aa: CASSLRGEQFF; v_gene: TRBV5-4; len: 11; j_gene: TRBJ2-1; d_gene: -
CDR3nt: TGTGCCAGCAGTAACTCCGGGGGGCTGGGCTCTGGAAACACCATATATTTT; CDR3aa: CASSNSGGLGSGNTIYF; v_gene: TRBV11-2; len: 17; j_gene: TRBJ1-3; d_gene: -
CDR3nt: TGTGCCAGCAGTTACCGGACCATATATTTT; CDR3aa: CASSYRTIYF; v_gene: TRBV6-6; len: 10; j_gene: TRBJ1-3; d_gene: -
CDR3nt: TGTGCCAGCAGCCGAGGCGGGGACTACAATGAGCAGTTCTTC; CDR3aa: CASSRGGDYNEQFF; v_gene: TRBV4-2; len: 14; j_gene: TRBJ2-1; d_gene: -
CDR3nt: TGTGCCAGCAGCTTAGCGTTGGACAGGGGGGAAATAGCTGGCTACACCTTC; CDR3aa: CASSLALDRGEIAGYTF; v_gene: TRBV7-8; len: 17; j_gene: TRBJ1-2; d_gene: TRBD1
CDR3nt: TGTGCCAGCAGTATGGAGGAGGGTAATGAAAAACTGTTTTTT; CDR3aa: CASSMEEGNEKLFF; v_gene: TRBV6-4; len: 14; j_gene: TRBJ1-4; d_gene: -
CDR3nt: TGCGCCAGCAGCGGGGGACAGCGGTCCGAAAAACTGTTTTTT; CDR3aa: CASSGGQRSEKLFF; v_gene: TRBV5-1; len: 14; j_gene: TRBJ1-4; d_gene: TRBD1
CDR3nt: TGTGCCAGCAGTTCGCACTCGACAAGCCAAGAGACCCAGTACTTC; CDR3aa: CASSSHSTSQETQYF; v_gene: TRBV27; len: 15; j_gene: TRBJ2-5; d_gene: -
CDR3nt: TGTGCCTGGAGTGTATTGGGCTACACTGAAGCTTTCTTT; CDR3aa: CAWSVLGYTEAFF; v_gene: TRBV30; len: 13; j_gene: TRBJ1-1; d_gene: -
CDR3nt: TGTGCCAGCAGCCCCACACGGGACATAGGATACTACGAGCAGTACTTC; CDR3aa: CASSPTRDIGYYEQYF; v_gene: TRBV11-2; len: 16; j_gene: TRBJ2-7; d_gene: -
CDR3nt: TGTGCCAGCAGCTTAAGGGCAGGGGCAAACACTGAAGCTTTCTTT; CDR3aa: CASSLRAGANTEAFF; v_gene: TRBV7-9; len: 15; j_gene: TRBJ1-1; d_gene: -
CDR3nt: TGTGCCTGGGCGAGTGGGACAGCGTTCTACGAGCAGTACTTC; CDR3aa: CAWASGTAFYEQYF; v_gene: TRBV30; len: 14; j_gene: TRBJ2-7; d_gene: TRBD1